This T cell receptor (beta chain) appears in the sequencing data of a study of human T cells and chemical hapten exposure. CDR1 LGHNA and CDR2 YSLEER come from the germline V gene. V was shortened by 6 bases and J by 4 bases, with 15 bases between the two germline ends. The CDR3 totals 15 residues. Indicated time point: patch test 2, 6 weeks after DPC sensitization. Treatment in this sample: therapeutic diphenylcyclopropenone sensitization with weekly scalp DPC. Before extraction, the whole blood was not fractionated, and total RNA was taken from it. TCRdb independently ran MiXCR on the RACE reads; one entry per CDR3 protein. The sample lists a few hundred thousand distinct CDR3 sequences, roughly 6% seen once, with over 5.5% in the top ten. This clonotype showed up many times.

The input for sequencing was whole blood, taken in connection with sensitization to the hapten diphenylcyclopropenone (DPC). The TCR was taken from a woman between 18 and 29 years old with alopecia areata. Some clones in this sample may be carry-over from other donors' samples. The V call is TRBV4-3, the J call TRBJ1-4; tentatively, D is TRBD1 (5 bases). The CDR3 DNA sequence: TGCGCCAGCAGTCCCAGGGACGGTAATAATGAAAAACTGTTTTTT. Encoded protein: CASSPRDGNNEKLFF.